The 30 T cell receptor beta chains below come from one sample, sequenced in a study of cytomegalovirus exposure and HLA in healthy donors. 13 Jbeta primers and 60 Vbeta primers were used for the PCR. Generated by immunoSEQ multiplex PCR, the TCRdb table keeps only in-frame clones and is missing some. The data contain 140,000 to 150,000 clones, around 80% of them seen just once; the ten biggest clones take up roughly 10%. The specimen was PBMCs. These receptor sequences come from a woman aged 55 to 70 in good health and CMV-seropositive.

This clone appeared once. The chain's CDR3 is CASSHGKQGGTGELFF. In nucleotides, the CDR3 is TGCGCCAGCAGCCACGGCAAGCAGGGAGGGACCGGGGAGCTGTTTTTT. This chain uses TRBV4-1 with TRBJ2-2; 7 bases align to TRBD2. This CDR3 region has 16 residues. Germline V lookup: CDR1 MGHRA, CDR2 YSYEKL. Trimming cost V 3 bases and J 5 bases; bases outside gene matches: 9.

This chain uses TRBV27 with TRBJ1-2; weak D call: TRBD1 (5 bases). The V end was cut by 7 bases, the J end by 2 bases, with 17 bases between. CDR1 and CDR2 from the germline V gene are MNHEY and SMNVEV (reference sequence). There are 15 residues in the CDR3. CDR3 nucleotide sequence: TGTGCCAGCACCGCAAAGGGGCTAGGCAACTATGGCTACACCTTC. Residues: CASTAKGLGNYGYTF.

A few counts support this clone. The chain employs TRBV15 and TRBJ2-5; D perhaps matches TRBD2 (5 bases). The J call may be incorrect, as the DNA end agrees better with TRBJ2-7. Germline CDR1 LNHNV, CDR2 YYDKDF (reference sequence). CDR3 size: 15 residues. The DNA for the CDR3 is TGTGCCACCAGCAGAGACGGCGGAGGTACCTACGAGCAGTACTTC. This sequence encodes CATSRDGGGTYEQYF.

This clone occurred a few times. The CDR3 protein is CASSPRPSGEQYF. As DNA, the CDR3 is TGTGCCAGTAGTCCCAGGCCCTCAGGCGAGCAGTACTTC. V and J are TRBV19 and TRBJ2-7; no clear D. From germline, CDR1 is LNHDA and CDR2 SQIVND (reference sequence). CDR3 length: 13 residues. Trimming left V 5 bases short and J 6 bases short, with 14 bases between.

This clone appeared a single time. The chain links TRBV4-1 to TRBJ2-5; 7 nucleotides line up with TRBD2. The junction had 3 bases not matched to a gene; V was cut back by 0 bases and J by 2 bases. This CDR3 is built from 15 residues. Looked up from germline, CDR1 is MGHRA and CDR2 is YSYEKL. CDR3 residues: CASSQEGLVQETQYF. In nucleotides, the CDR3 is TGCGCCAGCAGCCAAGAAGGACTAGTTCAAGAGACCCAGTACTTC.

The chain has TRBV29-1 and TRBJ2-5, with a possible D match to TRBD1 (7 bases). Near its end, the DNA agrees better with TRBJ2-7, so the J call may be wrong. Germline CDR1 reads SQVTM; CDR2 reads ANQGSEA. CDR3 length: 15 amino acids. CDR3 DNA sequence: TGCAGCGTGAGTAAACCAGGGGGGAGTTCATACGAGCAGTACTTC. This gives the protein CSVSKPGGSSYEQYF.

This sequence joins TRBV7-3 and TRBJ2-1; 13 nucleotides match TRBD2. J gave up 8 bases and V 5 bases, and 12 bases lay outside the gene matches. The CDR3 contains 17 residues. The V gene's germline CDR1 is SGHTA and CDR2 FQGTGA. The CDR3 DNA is TGTGCCAGCAGCGCGGCACTAGCGGGAGGGCCTGGGGATGAGCAGTTCTTC. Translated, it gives CASSAALAGGPGDEQFF.

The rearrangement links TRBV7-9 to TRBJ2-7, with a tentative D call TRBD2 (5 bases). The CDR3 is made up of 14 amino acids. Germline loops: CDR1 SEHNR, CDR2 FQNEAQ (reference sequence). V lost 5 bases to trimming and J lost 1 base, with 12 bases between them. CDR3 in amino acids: CASSPSTRSYEQYF. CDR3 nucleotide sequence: TGTGCCAGCAGCCCCAGTACTAGGTCCTACGAGCAGTACTTC.

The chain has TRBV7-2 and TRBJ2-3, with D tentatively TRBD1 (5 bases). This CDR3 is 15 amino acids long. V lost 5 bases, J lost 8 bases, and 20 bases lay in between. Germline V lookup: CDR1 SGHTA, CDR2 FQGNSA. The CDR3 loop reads CASSKQGGAIATQYF. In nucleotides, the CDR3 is TGTGCCAGCAGCAAACAAGGTGGGGCGATCGCTACGCAGTATTTT.

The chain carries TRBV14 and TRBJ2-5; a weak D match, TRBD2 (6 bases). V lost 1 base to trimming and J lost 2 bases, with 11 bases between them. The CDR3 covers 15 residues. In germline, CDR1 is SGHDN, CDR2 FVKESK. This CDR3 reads CASSQGASEQETQYF. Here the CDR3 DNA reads TGTGCCAGCAGCCAAGGGGCTAGCGAACAAGAGACCCAGTACTTC.

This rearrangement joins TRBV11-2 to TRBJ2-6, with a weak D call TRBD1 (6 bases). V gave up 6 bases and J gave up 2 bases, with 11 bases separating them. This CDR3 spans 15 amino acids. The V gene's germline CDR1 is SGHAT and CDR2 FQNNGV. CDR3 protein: CASSPQGTGANVLTF. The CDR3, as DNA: TGTGCCAGCAGTCCACAGGGCACTGGGGCCAACGTCCTGACTTTC.

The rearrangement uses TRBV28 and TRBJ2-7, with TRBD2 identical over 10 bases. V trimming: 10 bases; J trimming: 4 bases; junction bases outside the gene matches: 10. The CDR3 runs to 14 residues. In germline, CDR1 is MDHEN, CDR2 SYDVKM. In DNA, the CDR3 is TGTGCCACCCTGACCTCTAGCGGGAGATACGAGCAGTACTTC. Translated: CATLTSSGRYEQYF.

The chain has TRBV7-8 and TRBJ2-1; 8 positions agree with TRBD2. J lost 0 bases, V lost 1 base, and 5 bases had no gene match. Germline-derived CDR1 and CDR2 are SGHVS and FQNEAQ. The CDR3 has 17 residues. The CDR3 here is CASSLDPSGSSYNEQFF. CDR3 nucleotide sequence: TGTGCCAGCAGCTTAGACCCGAGCGGGAGCTCCTACAATGAGCAGTTCTTC.

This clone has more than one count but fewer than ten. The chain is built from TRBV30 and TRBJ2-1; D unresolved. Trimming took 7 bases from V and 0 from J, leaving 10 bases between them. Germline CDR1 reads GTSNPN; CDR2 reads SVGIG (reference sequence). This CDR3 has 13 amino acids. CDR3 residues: CAFRGRSYNEQFF. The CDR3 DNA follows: TGTGCCTTCAGAGGCCGCTCCTACAATGAGCAGTTCTTC.

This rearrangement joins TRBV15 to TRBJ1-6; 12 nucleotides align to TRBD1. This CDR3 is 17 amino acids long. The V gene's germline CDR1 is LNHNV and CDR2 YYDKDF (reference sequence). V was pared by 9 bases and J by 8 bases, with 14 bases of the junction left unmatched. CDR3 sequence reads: CATTRDRGRGSYSPLHF. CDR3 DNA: TGTGCCACTACGCGGGACAGGGGGCGCGGGAGTTATTCACCCCTCCACTTT.

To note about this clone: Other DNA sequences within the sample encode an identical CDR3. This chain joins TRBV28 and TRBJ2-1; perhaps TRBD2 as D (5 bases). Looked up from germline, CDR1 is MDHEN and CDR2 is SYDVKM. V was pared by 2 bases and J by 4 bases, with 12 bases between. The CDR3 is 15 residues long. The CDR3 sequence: CASSLGLAAYNEQFF. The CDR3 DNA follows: TGTGCCAGCAGTTTAGGTCTAGCAGCGTACAATGAGCAGTTCTTC.

The CDR3 protein is CASSPRARETQYF. CDR3 DNA: TGTGCCAGCAGCCCCCGTGCCCGGGAGACCCAGTACTTC. This chain uses TRBV27 with TRBJ2-5; no firm D call. The CDR3 contains 13 residues. Germline CDR1 reads MNHEY; CDR2 reads SMNVEV (reference sequence). V was shortened by 6 bases and J by 5 bases, with 13 bases between the two germline ends.

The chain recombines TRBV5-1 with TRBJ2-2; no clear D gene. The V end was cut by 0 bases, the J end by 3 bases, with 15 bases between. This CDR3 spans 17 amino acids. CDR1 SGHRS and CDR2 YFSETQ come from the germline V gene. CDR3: CASSLGPGHPDTGELFF. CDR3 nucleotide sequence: TGCGCCAGCAGCTTGGGACCGGGTCATCCTGACACCGGGGAGCTGTTTTTT.

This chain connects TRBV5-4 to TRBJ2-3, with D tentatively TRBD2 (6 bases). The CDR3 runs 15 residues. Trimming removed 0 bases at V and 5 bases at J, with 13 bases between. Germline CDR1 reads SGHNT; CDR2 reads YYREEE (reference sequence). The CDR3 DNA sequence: TGTGCCAGCAGCTTGGAAGGCGGGATGGGAGATACGCAGTATTTT. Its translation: CASSLEGGMGDTQYF.

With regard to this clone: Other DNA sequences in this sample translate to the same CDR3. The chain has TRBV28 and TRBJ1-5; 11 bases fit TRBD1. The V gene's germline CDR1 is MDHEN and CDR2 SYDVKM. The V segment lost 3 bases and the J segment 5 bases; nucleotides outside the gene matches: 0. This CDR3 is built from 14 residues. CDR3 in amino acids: CASSLGQGDQPQHF. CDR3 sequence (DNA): TGTGCCAGCAGTTTGGGACAGGGGGATCAGCCCCAGCATTTT.

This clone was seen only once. CDR3 region: CASSLAGSGANVLTF. The CDR3 DNA is TGCGCCAGCAGCCTTGCCGGGAGCGGGGCCAACGTCCTGACTTTC. The chain couples TRBV4-1 to TRBJ2-6, with a tentative D call TRBD2 (6 bases). Trimming pared 4 bases from V and 4 bases from J, leaving 11 bases between. Germline V gene data show CDR1 as MGHRA and CDR2 as YSYEKL. The CDR3 length is 15 residues.

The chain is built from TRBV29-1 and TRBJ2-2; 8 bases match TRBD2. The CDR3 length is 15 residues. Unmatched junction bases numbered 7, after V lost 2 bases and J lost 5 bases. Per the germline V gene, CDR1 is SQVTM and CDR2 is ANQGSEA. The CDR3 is CSVELAGRGTGELFF. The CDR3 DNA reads TGCAGCGTTGAACTAGCGGGTCGAGGGACCGGGGAGCTGTTTTTT.

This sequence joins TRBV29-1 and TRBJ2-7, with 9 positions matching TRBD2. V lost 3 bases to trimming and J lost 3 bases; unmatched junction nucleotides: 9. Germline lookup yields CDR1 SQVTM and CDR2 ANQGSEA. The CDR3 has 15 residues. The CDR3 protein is CSVETLTSGDYEQYF. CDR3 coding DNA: TGCAGCGTTGAGACACTGACTAGCGGAGACTACGAGCAGTACTTC.

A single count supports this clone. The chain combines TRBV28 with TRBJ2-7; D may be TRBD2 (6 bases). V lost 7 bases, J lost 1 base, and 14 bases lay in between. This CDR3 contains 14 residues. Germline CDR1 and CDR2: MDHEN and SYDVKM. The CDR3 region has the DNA TGTGCCAGCACGCCGTCGGGGGTTTCCTACGAGCAGTACTTC. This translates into CASTPSGVSYEQYF.

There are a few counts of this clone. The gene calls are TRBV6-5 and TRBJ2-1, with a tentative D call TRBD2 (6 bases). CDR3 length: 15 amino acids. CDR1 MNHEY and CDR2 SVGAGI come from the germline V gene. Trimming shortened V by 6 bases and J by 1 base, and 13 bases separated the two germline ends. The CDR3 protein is CASRGSGLSYNEQFF. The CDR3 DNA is TGTGCCAGCAGAGGGAGCGGGCTGTCCTACAATGAGCAGTTCTTC.

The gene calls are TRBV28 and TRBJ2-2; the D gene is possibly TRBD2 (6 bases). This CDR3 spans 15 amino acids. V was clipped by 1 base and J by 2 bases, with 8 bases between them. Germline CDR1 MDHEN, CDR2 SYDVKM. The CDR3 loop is CASSLYGGNTGELFF. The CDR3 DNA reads TGTGCCAGCAGTTTATACGGGGGAAACACCGGGGAGCTGTTTTTT.

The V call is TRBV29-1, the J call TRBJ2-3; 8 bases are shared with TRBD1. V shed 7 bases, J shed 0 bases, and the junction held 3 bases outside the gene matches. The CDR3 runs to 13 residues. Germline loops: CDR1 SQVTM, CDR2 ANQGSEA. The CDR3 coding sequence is TGCAGCGCCCGGGACAGGAGCACAGATACGCAGTATTTT. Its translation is CSARDRSTDTQYF.

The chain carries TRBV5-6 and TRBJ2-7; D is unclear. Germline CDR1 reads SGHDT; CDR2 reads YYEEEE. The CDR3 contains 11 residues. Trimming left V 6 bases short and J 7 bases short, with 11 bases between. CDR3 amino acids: CASTRDGEQYF. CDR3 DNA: TGTGCCAGCACCCGAGACGGGGAGCAGTACTTC.

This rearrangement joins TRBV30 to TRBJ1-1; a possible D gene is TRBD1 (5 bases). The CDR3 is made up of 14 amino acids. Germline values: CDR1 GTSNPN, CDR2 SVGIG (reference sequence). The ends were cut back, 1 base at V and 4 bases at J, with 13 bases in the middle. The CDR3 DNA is TGTGCCTGGAGTGGGCCGTCGGGGGGCACTGAAGCTTTCTTT. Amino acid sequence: CAWSGPSGGTEAFF.

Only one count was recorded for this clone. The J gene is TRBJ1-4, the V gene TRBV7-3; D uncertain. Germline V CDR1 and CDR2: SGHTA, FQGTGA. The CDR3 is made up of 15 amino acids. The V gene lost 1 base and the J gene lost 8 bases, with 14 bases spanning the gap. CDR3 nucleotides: TGTGCCAGCAGCTTAAGTGGGGAGGTATACGAAAAACTGTTTTTT. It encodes CASSLSGEVYEKLFF.